Presented here are 18 T cell receptor beta chains from one specimen sequenced in a study of blood T cell repertoires in COVID-19. Generated by immunoSEQ multiplex PCR, the TCRdb table keeps only in-frame clones and is missing some. The sample lists about 270,000 clones, about 87% seen once, with 3% in the top ten. Sequenced material: PBMCs or T cells enriched from blood (not recorded which). These receptors all come from a woman aged 50 to 60 who had recovered from COVID-19.

V is TRBV6-5 and J is TRBJ1-1, with D maybe TRBD1 (6 bases). Between the trimmed V and J ends, which lost 6 bases and 5 bases, there was a span of 19 bases. The CDR3 totals 15 residues. Germline CDR1 MNHEY, CDR2 SVGAGI. CDR3 loop: CASSQLESGETEAFF. DNA of the CDR3: TGTGCCAGCAGCCAACTCGAGTCAGGGGAAACTGAAGCTTTCTTT.

The rearrangement uses TRBV27 and TRBJ1-5, with D maybe TRBD1 (6 bases). The CDR3 consists of 15 residues. V lost 5 bases to trimming and J lost 2 bases, with 13 bases between them. The germline gives CDR1 MNHEY, CDR2 SMNVEV (reference sequence). The CDR3 DNA is TGTGCCAGCAGTAGGGGGGGTCTGGGCAATCAGCCCCAGCATTTT. Its translation is CASSRGGLGNQPQHF.

V is TRBV5-1 and J is TRBJ1-1; 8 bases map to TRBD1. Germline CDR1 reads SGHRS; CDR2 reads YFSETQ. The CDR3 has 15 residues. V lost 4 bases, J lost 1 base, and 6 bases stayed unmatched. The CDR3 DNA is TGCGCCAGCAGCCTTAGAACAGGGGGGAACACTGAAGCTTTCTTT. Translation: CASSLRTGGNTEAFF.

This chain links TRBV19 with TRBJ1-2, with a weak D call TRBD1 (6 bases). Germline V gives CDR1 LNHDA, CDR2 SQIVND (reference sequence). The CDR3 length is 13 residues. Trimming removed 6 bases from V and 1 base from J, with 9 bases in between. CDR3 sequence reads: CASRQGLNYGYTF. CDR3 nucleotide sequence: TGTGCCAGTAGGCAGGGGCTTAACTATGGCTACACCTTC. The whole variable domain, remainder taken from reference TRBV19 and TRBJ1-2, is DGGITQSPKYLFRKEGQNVTLSCEQNLNHDAMYWYRQDPGQGLRLIYYSQIVNDFQKGDIAEGYSVSREKKESFPLTVTSAQKNPTAFYLCASRQGLNYGYTFGSGTRLTVV.

The J gene is TRBJ1-1, the V gene TRBV7-2; 8 bases map to TRBD1. The V segment lost 5 bases and the J segment 7 bases; nucleotides outside the gene matches: 6. The germline gives CDR1 SGHTA, CDR2 FQGNSA. CDR3 length: 13 residues. CDR3 coding DNA: TGTGCCAGCAGCAAAACGGACAGGGATGAAGCTTTCTTT. Translated, it gives CASSKTDRDEAFF.

In its sample, this clone was seen a few times. The chain combines TRBV30 with TRBJ2-2, with 8 bases lining up with TRBD1. Trimming cost V 3 bases and J 5 bases; bases outside gene matches: 5. This CDR3 is 14 amino acids long. In germline, CDR1 is GTSNPN, CDR2 SVGIG (reference sequence). In DNA form, the CDR3 reads TGTGCCTGGAGCATTGGACAGGGAACCGGGGAGCTGTTTTTT. It translates to CAWSIGQGTGELFF.

The chain couples TRBV6-1 to TRBJ2-6; TRBD1 aligns across 8 bases. The CDR3 is 18 residues long. Per germline, CDR1 MNHNS and CDR2 SASEGT. V lost 3 bases, J lost 4 bases, and 11 bases stayed unmatched. The CDR3 region has the DNA TGTGCCAGCAGTGACCACAGGACAGGGTCTTTGGGGGCCAACGTCCTGACTTTC. It codes for CASSDHRTGSLGANVLTF.

V and J are TRBV20-1 and TRBJ2-3; D unclear. V lost 3 bases, J lost 1 base, and 14 bases lay in between. Germline CDR1 is DFQATT and CDR2 is SNEGSKA (reference sequence). CDR3 length equals 15 residues. CDR3 loop: CSASARGLGTDTQYF. CDR3 nucleotides: TGCAGTGCTAGTGCGAGAGGTCTGGGCACAGATACGCAGTATTTT.

This sequence joins TRBV7-8 and TRBJ1-3; tentatively, D is TRBD1 (5 bases). Germline V gives CDR1 SGHVS, CDR2 FQNEAQ. The CDR3 runs 14 residues. V was shortened by 1 base and J by 2 bases, with 6 bases between the two germline ends. The CDR3 sequence: CASSLGTTGNTIYF. The CDR3 coding sequence is TGTGCCAGCAGCTTAGGGACAACTGGAAACACCATATATTTT.

The chain recombines TRBV28 with TRBJ1-1, with TRBD1 matching 8 bases. Per the germline V gene, CDR1 is MDHEN and CDR2 is SYDVKM. The J segment lost 2 bases and the V segment lost 3 bases, leaving 8 bases of the junction unmatched. This CDR3 has 16 residues. CDR3 coding DNA: TGTGCCAGCAGTTTGCCTTGGACAGGGAAAAACACTGAAGCTTTCTTT. This translates into CASSLPWTGKNTEAFF.

This clone was observed a single time. The rearrangement joins TRBV11-2 to TRBJ1-2; the match to TRBD1 covers 9 bases. Germline CDR1 and CDR2: SGHAT and FQNNGV. The CDR3 sequence is 13 residues long. Trimming cost V 5 bases and J 8 bases; bases outside gene matches: 6. The CDR3 is CASSPDRGYGYTF. In DNA, the CDR3 is TGTGCCAGCAGCCCGGACAGGGGATACGGCTACACCTTC.

In DNA form, the CDR3 reads TGTGCCTGGAGGCGGGGTACCTCTGGGGCCAACGTCCTGACTTTC. This encodes CAWRRGTSGANVLTF. The chain couples TRBV30 to TRBJ2-6; D might be TRBD2 (6 bases). This CDR3 comprises 15 residues. The V gene lost 3 bases and the J gene lost 0 bases, with 9 bases spanning the gap. Germline-derived CDR1 and CDR2 are GTSNPN and SVGIG (reference sequence).

V and J are TRBV30 and TRBJ1-4; perhaps TRBD1 as D (6 bases). Germline CDR1 reads GTSNPN; CDR2 reads SVGIG (reference sequence). The V end lost 3 bases, the J end lost 0 bases, and 17 bases lay between the germline ends. The CDR3 is 17 residues long. CDR3 sequence: CAWRTPGAPPTNEKLFF. The CDR3, as DNA: TGTGCCTGGAGAACCCCAGGGGCTCCGCCAACTAATGAAAAACTGTTTTTT.

The chain uses TRBV7-2 and TRBJ2-1, with 9 bases fitting TRBD2. The V gene's germline CDR1 is SGHTA and CDR2 FQGNSA. Germline trimming cut 8 bases from V and 6 bases from J; bases unmatched to any gene: 17. The CDR3 consists of 17 residues. The CDR3 reads CASHPTKLAGKSNEQFF. The DNA of the CDR3 is TGTGCCAGCCACCCCACCAAGCTAGCGGGAAAGAGCAATGAGCAGTTCTTC.

The rearrangement links TRBV6-5 to TRBJ2-7; 9 nucleotides line up with TRBD2. The V gene end was trimmed by 0 bases and the J gene end by 3 bases; junction bases not matched to a gene: 3. This CDR3 spans 15 amino acids. Looked up from germline, CDR1 is MNHEY and CDR2 is SVGAGI. The CDR3 reads CASSYSAGGGYEQYF. The CDR3 region has the DNA TGTGCCAGCAGTTACTCAGCGGGGGGCGGCTACGAGCAGTACTTC.

To note about this clone: Other DNA variants within this sample encode the same CDR3. V gene TRBV5-1 combines with J gene TRBJ2-7, with 9 bases fitting TRBD1. Looked up from germline, CDR1 is SGHRS and CDR2 is YFSETQ. The CDR3 loop spans 14 amino acids. Trimming took 4 bases from V and 1 from J; bases not matched to a gene: 3. The CDR3 DNA is TGCGCCAGCAGCCCGGACAGGGGATCCTACGAGCAGTACTTC. It specifies CASSPDRGSYEQYF.

The chain has TRBV6-2 or TRBV6-3 and TRBJ1-1; D is ambiguous. The V gene lost 4 bases and the J gene lost 4 bases, with 7 bases spanning the gap. This CDR3 has 12 amino acids. CDR1 and CDR2 from the germline V gene are MNHEY and SVGEGT. CDR3 nucleotide sequence: TGTGCCAGCAGTTTTACGGGCACTGAAGCTTTCTTT. Encoded protein: CASSFTGTEAFF.

This chain connects TRBV6-5 to TRBJ2-1, with D unresolved. V was trimmed by 2 bases and J by 2 bases, leaving 4 bases between them. CDR1 and CDR2 from the germline V gene are MNHEY and SVGAGI. The CDR3 covers 13 residues. This CDR3 is CASSYGPYNEQFF. The CDR3, as DNA: TGTGCCAGCAGTTACGGGCCCTACAATGAGCAGTTCTTC.